Shown below are 8 T cell receptor beta chains from a single sample sequenced in a study of T-cell reconstitution after alpha-beta-depleted transplantation in children. Preparation of the TCRbeta library involved a method that used unique molecular identifiers. TCRdb redid the calling of the PCR reads with MiXCR, one entry per CDR3 protein. In the table there are 200,000 or so distinct CDR3 sequences, roughly 6.3% of which are singletons. Sequences were derived from PBMCs, sampled before TCRalphabeta/CD19-depleted stem cell transplant. The receptors come from a girl younger than two with combined immunodeficiency, due to receive a stem cell transplant.

A remark on this clonotype: A read error is possible here, since a much larger clone lies one base away. The rearrangement joins TRBV27 to TRBJ2-2, with 9 bases fitting TRBD1. The length of the CDR3 is 17 residues. CDR1 is MNHEY, CDR2 SMNVEV, per germline (reference sequence). The CDR3 nucleotides are TGTGCCAGCAGTTTTATAGGACAGGGGATTTACACCAGGGAGCTGTTTTTT. Translated: CASSFIGQGIYTRELFF.

This clonotype was picked up many times. This chain's CDR3 is CASSPRREAQETQYF. The CDR3 DNA follows: TGTGCCAGCAGTCCCCGCCGGGAGGCACAAGAGACCCAGTACTTC. The chain couples TRBV25-1 to TRBJ2-5, with TRBD2 matching 7 bases. The V gene's germline CDR1 is MGHDK and CDR2 SYGVNS. This CDR3 contains 15 residues. The ends lost 5 bases at V and 2 bases at J; junction bases unmatched: 8.

This clonotype was counted many times. The chain uses TRBV11-2 and TRBJ2-3; 11 nucleotides align to TRBD2. Germline V gene data show CDR1 as SGHAT and CDR2 as FQNNGV. This CDR3 is 16 amino acids long. The V and J ends lost 1 base and 5 bases, in that order; junction bases with no gene match: 5. CDR3 loop: CASSLVSLAGGDTQYF. The CDR3 DNA sequence: TGTGCCAGCAGCTTAGTTAGCCTAGCGGGGGGAGATACGCAGTATTTT. The full variable domain, rest sourced from reference TRBV11-2 and TRBJ2-3, is EAGVAQSPRYKIIEKRQSVAFWCNPISGHATLYWYQQILGQGPKLLIQFQNNGVVDDSQLPKDRFSAERLKGVDSTLKIQPAKLEDSAVYLCASSLVSLAGGDTQYFGPGTRLTVL.

This clonotype was seen many times. The CDR3: CSARQRGLAGEQFF. CDR3 nucleotide sequence: TGCAGTGCTAGACAGCGGGGACTAGCGGGAGAGCAGTTCTTC. The gene calls are TRBV20-1 and TRBJ2-1; 13 positions agree with TRBD2. The germline CDR1 and CDR2 sequences are DFQATT and SNEGSKA (reference sequence). There are 14 residues in the CDR3. With V trimmed by 2 bases and J by 10 bases, 5 bases remained unmatched.

The chain links TRBV5-5 to TRBJ2-7, with 8 bases matching TRBD1. V lost 4 bases, J lost 1 base, and 7 bases stayed unmatched. The CDR3 is 15 residues long. The germline V gene encodes CDR1 SGHKS and CDR2 YYEKEE (reference sequence). This CDR3 reads CASSPGTGISYEQYF. DNA of the CDR3: TGTGCCAGCAGCCCCGGGACAGGAATATCCTACGAGCAGTACTTC.

This clonotype has at least ten counts. The rearrangement links TRBV29-1 to TRBJ2-7; 8 bases align to TRBD2. J lost 3 bases, V lost 6 bases, and 10 bases had no gene match. CDR1 and CDR2 from the germline V gene are SQVTM and ANQGSEA. This CDR3 has 14 residues. The CDR3 bases are TGCAGCGTCACACATTTAGCGGGATACTACGAGCAGTACTTC. Amino acid sequence: CSVTHLAGYYEQYF.

This clonotype was seen at least ten times. J is TRBJ2-1 and V is TRBV5-6, with a weak D call TRBD2 (5 bases). The V end lost 2 bases, the J end lost 4 bases, and 16 bases lay between the germline ends. This CDR3 region has 16 residues. The germline V gene has CDR1 SGHDT and CDR2 YYEEEE. In nucleotides, the CDR3 is TGTGCCAGCAGCTTTAGTATCGGGATCGATTACAATGAGCAGTTCTTC. This sequence encodes CASSFSIGIDYNEQFF.

This clonotype has ten or more counts. V gene TRBV29-1 combines with J gene TRBJ2-1; D remains ambiguous. Looked up from germline, CDR1 is SQVTM and CDR2 is ANQGSEA. V shed 0 bases and J shed 2 bases, with 8 bases lying between them. The CDR3 totals 14 residues. In DNA, the CDR3 is TGCAGCGTTGAAGAACGGGCAGCCTACAATGAGCAGTTCTTC. Encoded protein: CSVEERAAYNEQFF.